The 28 T cell receptor beta chains below come from one sample, sequenced in a study of human T cells and chemical hapten exposure. Time point reported: pre-sensitization, week 0. Treatment reported: therapeutic diphenylcyclopropenone sensitization with weekly scalp DPC. A single record per CDR3 protein comes from TCRdb applying MiXCR to the RACE reads. The data contain more than 250,000 distinct CDR3 sequences, roughly 8% of them seen just once; the ten biggest clones take up roughly 1.2%. The specimen was whole blood, collected in connection with sensitization to the hapten diphenylcyclopropenone (DPC). Receptors were obtained from a man aged 18 to 29 with alopecia areata. Some clones in this sample may be carry-over from other donors' samples.

The table lists this clonotype with a few counts. This chain joins TRBV20-1 and TRBJ2-2; perhaps TRBD1 as D (5 bases). The V and J ends lost 6 bases and 6 bases respectively, with 14 bases between them. The CDR3 totals 13 residues. Germline V gene lookup returns CDR1 DFQATT and CDR2 SNEGSKA (reference sequence). CDR3 amino acids: CSARPRVAGELFF. The CDR3 DNA reads as TGCAGTGCCCGCCCCAGGGTGGCCGGGGAGCTGTTTTTT.

In this sample, this clonotype turned up a few times. The chain carries TRBV7-2 and TRBJ1-6; no clear D gene. The germline V gene has CDR1 SGHTA and CDR2 FQGNSA. This CDR3 is built from 13 residues. The V end was cut by 2 bases, the J end by 7 bases, with 6 bases between. CDR3 region: CASSLTSNSPLHF. The CDR3 nucleotides read TGTGCCAGCAGCTTAACCAGCAATTCACCCCTCCACTTT.

This clonotype has ten or more counts. The genes are TRBV10-3 and TRBJ2-7, with D possibly matching TRBD1 (6 bases). Trimming removed 3 bases at V and 0 bases at J, with 12 bases between. CDR1 is ENHRY, CDR2 SYGVKD, per germline. The CDR3 spans 15 residues. The CDR3 DNA reads as TGTGCCATCAGTGACCAGGACAGACCCTCCTACGAGCAGTACGTC. Its translation: CAISDQDRPSYEQYV.

This clonotype was detected only a few times. This rearrangement joins TRBV15 to TRBJ2-3, with TRBD1 matching 7 bases. With V trimmed by 0 bases and J by 2 bases, 5 bases remained unmatched. This CDR3 region has 16 residues. CDR1 and CDR2 (germline): LNHNV, YYDKDF (reference sequence). The CDR3 spells CATSRETGLVTDTQYF. CDR3 coding DNA: TGTGCCACCAGCAGAGAGACAGGGCTGGTCACAGATACGCAGTATTTT.

This clonotype was counted at least ten times. The chain has TRBV19 and TRBJ2-2; 9 bases are shared with TRBD1. The V and J ends lost 6 bases and 5 bases, in that order; junction bases with no gene match: 4. The CDR3 extends over 14 amino acids. Germline V lookup: CDR1 LNHDA, CDR2 SQIVND (reference sequence). CDR3 protein: CASRPGQGTGELFF. In DNA form, the CDR3 reads TGTGCCAGTAGGCCGGGACAGGGTACCGGGGAGCTGTTTTTT. Drawing the rest from reference TRBV19 and TRBJ2-2, the complete variable domain is DGGITQSPKYLFRKEGQNVTLSCEQNLNHDAMYWYRQDPGQGLRLIYYSQIVNDFQKGDIAEGYSVSREKKESFPLTVTSAQKNPTAFYLCASRPGQGTGELFFGEGSRLTVL.

The rearrangement uses TRBV19 and TRBJ2-7; 8 bases fit TRBD1. The CDR3 length is 13 residues. Trimming removed 4 bases from V and 3 bases from J; junction bases left unmatched: 2. Germline V lookup: CDR1 LNHDA, CDR2 SQIVND (reference sequence). The chain's CDR3 is CASSRQGFYEQYF. In DNA form, the CDR3 reads TGTGCCAGTAGTAGACAGGGGTTCTACGAGCAGTACTTC.

This clonotype was counted many times. The V gene is TRBV12-3 or TRBV12-4, the J gene TRBJ2-2; 10 bases agree with TRBD1. The CDR3 runs 18 residues. V lost 3 bases, J lost 4 bases, and 11 bases stayed unmatched. This CDR3 is CASSLGDRGPSGTGELFF. DNA of the CDR3: TGTGCCAGCAGTTTGGGGGACAGGGGTCCTTCGGGCACCGGGGAGCTGTTTTTT.

This clonotype was seen more than once but under ten times. The J gene is TRBJ1-3, the V gene TRBV7-3; a possible D gene is TRBD1 (5 bases). The germline V gene encodes CDR1 SGHTA and CDR2 FQGTGA. The CDR3 is 16 amino acids. V was trimmed by 1 base and J by 0 bases, leaving 10 bases between them. For the CDR3, the DNA is TGTGCCAGCAGCTTAAGGGGCCCATCCTCTGGAAACACCATATATTTT. Protein sequence: CASSLRGPSSGNTIYF.

This clonotype was counted between two and nine times. The chain has TRBV4-3 and TRBJ1-1; no clear D gene. From germline, CDR1 is LGHNA and CDR2 YSLEER. The CDR3 has 17 residues. The V end lost 0 bases, the J end lost 1 base, and 15 bases lay between the germline ends. CDR3 region: CASSQDPTAASNTEAFF. DNA of the CDR3: TGCGCCAGCAGCCAAGACCCCACGGCAGCCTCGAACACTGAAGCTTTCTTT.

A few counts support this clonotype. The chain has TRBV7-2 and TRBJ2-3, with no clear D. Trimming cost V 5 bases and J 5 bases, with 8 bases left between them. Germline V CDR1 and CDR2: SGHTA, FQGNSA. The CDR3 loop spans 12 amino acids. CDR3 in amino acids: CASSPPKDTQYF. The CDR3 bases are TGTGCCAGCAGCCCACCCAAAGATACGCAGTATTTT. Supplemented by reference TRBV7-2 and TRBJ2-3, the full variable domain reads GAGVSQSPSNKVTEKGKDVELRCDPISGHTALYWYRQSLGQGLEFLIYFQGNSAPDKSGLPSDRFSAERTGGSVSTLTIQRTQQEDSAVYLCASSPPKDTQYFGPGTRLTVL.

This clonotype was seen many times. The chain recombines TRBV28 with TRBJ2-4; 7 bases match TRBD1. This CDR3 comprises 15 residues. The J segment lost 1 base and the V segment lost 5 bases, leaving 5 bases of the junction unmatched. Germline V gene lookup returns CDR1 MDHEN and CDR2 SYDVKM. The CDR3 region has the DNA TGTGCCAGCAGTCCAGGGGGTTTTGCCAAAAACATTCAGTACTTC. It encodes CASSPGGFAKNIQYF.

This chain joins TRBV5-4 and TRBJ2-7, with D maybe TRBD2 (5 bases). The CDR3 spans 16 residues. Per germline, CDR1 SGHNT and CDR2 YYREEE (reference sequence). V lost 0 bases and J lost 3, with 16 bases in between. CDR3 loop: CASSLDPGSSLYEQYF. DNA for the CDR3: TGTGCCAGCAGCTTGGACCCGGGGTCCAGCCTCTACGAGCAGTACTTC.

This clonotype was seen repeatedly, ten times or more. CDR3: CASSESGTGAYEQYV. The CDR3 bases are TGTGCCAGCAGTGAATCCGGGACAGGGGCCTACGAGCAGTACGTC. The chain joins TRBV25-1 to TRBJ2-7; TRBD1 agrees at 10 bases. This CDR3 spans 15 amino acids. Germline trimming cut 1 base from V and 2 bases from J; bases unmatched to any gene: 2. Germline V gene data show CDR1 as MGHDK and CDR2 as SYGVNS.

This clonotype was seen more than once but under ten times. CDR3 sequence (DNA): TGTGCCAGCAGCCAAGGTCCGTGGAGGGAGCAGTACGTC. Its protein is CASSQGPWREQYV. The V and J genes are TRBV14 and TRBJ2-7; maybe TRBD2 (5 bases). CDR3 length: 13 residues. CDR1 and CDR2 from the germline V gene are SGHDN and FVKESK. V shed 1 base and J shed 7 bases, with 11 bases lying between them.

This clonotype was found a few times. The chain has TRBV27 and TRBJ2-5; 12 bases agree with TRBD1. V lost 3 bases to trimming and J lost 5 bases; unmatched junction nucleotides: 7. Germline V lookup: CDR1 MNHEY, CDR2 SMNVEV (reference sequence). The CDR3 has 16 amino acids. CDR3 coding DNA: TGTGCCAGCAGTTTCTTGGGACAGGGGGCTGGGGAGACCCAGTACTTC. Translating gives CASSFLGQGAGETQYF.

V usage is TRBV27 and J usage is TRBJ1-6; D is undetermined. V shed 1 base and J shed 5 bases, with 0 bases lying between them. This CDR3 region has 12 residues. CDR1 is MNHEY, CDR2 SMNVEV, per germline (reference sequence). The DNA for the CDR3 is TGTGCCAGCAGTTTATATAATTCACCCCTCCACTTT. Protein product: CASSLYNSPLHF.

This clonotype was observed a few times. V is TRBV27 and J is TRBJ2-1, with 12 bases that match TRBD2. Trimming cost V 7 bases and J 6 bases; bases outside gene matches: 13. Germline assignment: CDR1 MNHEY and CDR2 SMNVEV (reference sequence). CDR3 size: 17 residues. The CDR3 nucleotides read TGTGCCAGCAAACCATACTCGACTAGCGGGGGAATCAATGAGCAGTTCTTC. Translated, it gives CASKPYSTSGGINEQFF.

CDR3 nucleotides: TGTGCCAGCAGCGCGGACAGGCCGTTCCAGTTCTTC. As protein: CASSADRPFQFF. The rearrangement uses TRBV4-2 and TRBJ2-1; 7 nucleotides agree with TRBD1. V gave up 5 bases and J gave up 13 bases; unmatched junction bases: 8. CDR1 and CDR2 from the germline V gene are LGHNA and YNFKEQ. The CDR3 contains 12 residues.

The chain has TRBV11-3 and TRBJ2-2, with a possible D match to TRBD1 (6 bases). V was shortened by 6 bases and J by 6 bases, with 17 bases between the two germline ends. Germline assignment: CDR1 SGHNT and CDR2 YENEEA. The CDR3 sequence is 15 residues long. CDR3 sequence: CASSTRTAGPGELFF. The CDR3 region has the DNA TGTGCCAGCAGTACCCGGACAGCCGGGCCCGGGGAGCTGTTTTTT. The entire variable domain, with the rest obtained from reference TRBV11-3 and TRBJ2-2, is as follows: EAGVVQSPRYKIIEKKQPVAFWCNPISGHNTLYWYLQNLGQGPELLIRYENEEAVDDSQLPKDRFSAERLKGVDSTLKIQPAELGDSAVYLCASSTRTAGPGELFFGEGSRLTVL.

This clonotype was counted at least ten times. The chain employs TRBV7-9 and TRBJ1-2; D not resolved. This CDR3 has 14 amino acids. Germline V gene sequence: CDR1 SEHNR, CDR2 FQNEAQ (reference sequence). The ends were cut back, 8 bases at V and 3 bases at J, with 16 bases in the middle. DNA for the CDR3: TGTGCCAGCCGCCAGGACGACTTTCACTATGGCTACACCTTC. As protein: CASRQDDFHYGYTF. Full variable domain (remainder filled in from reference TRBV7-9 and TRBJ1-2): DTGVSQNPRHKITKRGQNVTFRCDPISEHNRLYWYRQTLGQGPEFLTYFQNEAQLEKSRLLSDRFSAERPKGSFSTLEIQRTEQGDSAMYLCASRQDDFHYGYTFGSGTRLTVV.

V gene TRBV5-1 combines with J gene TRBJ2-7, with D unclear. The ends were cut back, 5 bases at V and 4 bases at J, with 13 bases in the middle. Germline-derived CDR1 and CDR2 are SGHRS and YFSETQ. The CDR3 consists of 13 residues. The CDR3 region is CASRSALTYEQYV. The CDR3 DNA sequence: TGCGCCAGCAGATCCGCCTTAACATACGAGCAGTACGTC.

This clonotype was seen at least ten times. The chain couples TRBV28 to TRBJ1-5, with D possibly matching TRBD1 (5 bases). Trimming removed 7 bases at V and 6 bases at J, with 13 bases between. The germline gives CDR1 MDHEN, CDR2 SYDVKM. The CDR3 has 13 residues. The CDR3 DNA reads as TGTGCCAGCATTTCGGCAGGGCTTCAGCCCCAGCATTTT. As protein: CASISAGLQPQHF. Full variable domain (rest looked up from reference TRBV28 and TRBJ1-5): DVKVTQSSRYLVKRTGEKVFLECVQDMDHENMFWYRQDPGLGLRLIYFSYDVKMKEKGDIPEGYSVSREKKERFSLILESASTNQTSMYLCASISAGLQPQHFGDGTRLSIL.

Comments on this clonotype: A much larger clone sits a single nucleotide away, making a read error possible. The chain is built from TRBV15 and TRBJ1-5; 10 bases align to TRBD1. CDR3 size: 17 residues. CDR1 LNHNV and CDR2 YYDKDF come from the germline V gene (reference sequence). After removal of 0 bases from V and 5 bases from J, the junction contained 7 bases not matched to a gene. As DNA, the CDR3 is TGTGCCACCAGCAGAGATCCCCTTGGACAGGGGGATCAGCCCCAGCATTTT. Translating gives CATSRDPLGQGDQPQHF. Drawing the rest from reference TRBV15 and TRBJ1-5, the complete variable domain is DAMVIQNPRYQVTQFGKPVTLSCSQTLNHNVMYWYQQKSSQAPKLLFHYYDKDFNNEADTPDNFQSRRPNTSFCFLDIRSPGLGDTAMYLCATSRDPLGQGDQPQHFGDGTRLSIL.

This clonotype has a handful of counts. The rearrangement uses TRBV12-3 or TRBV12-4 and TRBJ1-3; D might be TRBD1 (5 bases). Trimming cost V 6 bases and J 1 base, with 13 bases left between them. The CDR3 is 15 residues long. Here the CDR3 reads CASSSRVLSGNTIYF. CDR3 sequence (DNA): TGTGCCAGCAGCAGCAGGGTCCTGTCTGGAAACACCATATATTTT.

The chain links TRBV15 to TRBJ2-5; D gene unclear. CDR1 LNHNV and CDR2 YYDKDF come from the germline V gene (reference sequence). CDR3 length equals 17 residues. Between the trimmed V and J ends, which lost 1 base and 0 bases, there was a span of 15 bases. The DNA of the CDR3 is TGTGCCACCAGCAGAGGCTTAGGTAGCCCCGACCAAGAGACCCAGTACTTC. This codes for CATSRGLGSPDQETQYF.

This clonotype was counted a few times. This rearrangement joins TRBV6-5 to TRBJ1-1; D unresolved. The CDR3 is 13 residues long. V was cut by 0 bases and J by 6 bases, with 8 bases left in between. The germline V gene has CDR1 MNHEY and CDR2 SVGAGI. The CDR3: CASSYSNTPEAFF. The DNA for the CDR3 is TGTGCCAGCAGTTACTCGAACACTCCTGAAGCTTTCTTT.

There are a few counts of this clonotype. J is TRBJ1-1 and V is TRBV29-1; D gene ambiguous. From germline, CDR1 is SQVTM and CDR2 ANQGSEA. The CDR3 is made up of 14 amino acids. V was clipped by 2 bases and J by 1 base, with 11 bases between them. The CDR3 is CSVEPLLTNTEAFF. The CDR3 DNA sequence: TGCAGCGTTGAACCTTTGCTTACGAACACTGAAGCTTTCTTT.

Of note for this clonotype: The conserved closing phenylalanine or tryptophan is absent in this CDR3, likely reflecting a read error. This chain joins TRBV6-2 or TRBV6-3 and TRBJ2-7, with D perhaps TRBD1 (6 bases). The V and J ends lost 6 bases and 4 bases respectively, with 10 bases between them. Germline V gene sequence: CDR1 MNHEY, CDR2 SVGEGT. The CDR3 spans 12 residues. CDR3 protein: CASSSDSYEQYL. The CDR3 bases are TGTGCCAGCAGCTCGGACAGTTACGAGCAGTACTTA.